Included here is one T cell receptor beta chain sequence, with context. This entry comes from a study of T cell responses to AZD1222 COVID-19 vaccine. Germline-derived CDR1 and CDR2 are SGHTA and FQGNSA. The CDR3 extends over 15 amino acids. The V end was cut by 1 base, the J end by 0 bases, with 8 bases between. Produced via immunoSEQ multiplex PCR; TCRdb's table is partial and in-frame only. The table records under 150,000 clones, almost 95% of them present only once. The sequencing used peripheral blood, collected 28 days after the second AZD1222 dose. The sequence came from an adult who received the AZD1222 COVID-19 vaccine. V is TRBV7-2 and J is TRBJ2-3; perhaps TRBD2 as D (6 bases). The CDR3 coding sequence is TGTGCCAGCAGCTTAGAGGGGACTAGCACAGATACGCAGTATTTT. It encodes CASSLEGTSTDTQYF.